This is a list of T cell receptor beta chains from one sample in a study of beta chain features in type 1 diabetes. TCRdb's copy holds only in-frame clones and misses some; the assay was immunoSEQ multiplex PCR. The sample lists about 220,000 clones; 11% were seen once. The sequenced material came from central memory CD4+ T cells from blood. Receptors were obtained from a man younger than 35 in good health. The conserved cysteine and the conserved F or W are not part of the CDR3 here. The D gene is left open where the match is weak.

V gene	D gene	J gene	CDR3 protein
TRBV5-6	.	TRBJ2-3	ASSLGSGTDTQY
TRBV30	TRBD1	TRBJ1-1	AWSVRQGLTEAF
TRBV2	.	TRBJ1-5	ASTQRAEGNQPQH
TRBV20-1	.	TRBJ2-7	SASLVEQY
TRBV29-1	.	TRBJ2-3	SVSDGPDTQY
TRBV11-2	.	TRBJ2-1	ASSLGSVSGNEQF
TRBV30	.	TRBJ1-2	AWSVGQKYGYT
TRBV29-1	.	TRBJ2-7	SVSRGASYEQY
TRBV14	.	TRBJ2-5	ASSQLQGGSQY
TRBV29-1	TRBD2	TRBJ2-1	SVGRREVNNEQF
TRBV27	TRBD1	TRBJ2-7	ATRRQGSYEQY
TRBV2	.	TRBJ2-1	ASRFDSSYNEQF